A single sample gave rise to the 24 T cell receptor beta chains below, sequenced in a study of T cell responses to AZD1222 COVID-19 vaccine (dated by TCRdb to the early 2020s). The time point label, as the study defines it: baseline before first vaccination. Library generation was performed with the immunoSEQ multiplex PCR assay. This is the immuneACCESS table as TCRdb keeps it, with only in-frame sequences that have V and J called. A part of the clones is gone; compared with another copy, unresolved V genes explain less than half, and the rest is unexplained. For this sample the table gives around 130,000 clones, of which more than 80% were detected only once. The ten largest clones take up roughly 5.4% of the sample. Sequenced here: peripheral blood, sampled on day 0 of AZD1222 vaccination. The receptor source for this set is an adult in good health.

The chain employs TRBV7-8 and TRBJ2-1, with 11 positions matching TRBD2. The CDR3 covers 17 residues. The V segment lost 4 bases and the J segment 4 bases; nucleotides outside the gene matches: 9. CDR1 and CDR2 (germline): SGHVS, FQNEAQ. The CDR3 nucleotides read TGTGCCAGCAGCTCCCCTGTACTAGCGGGGGTTTACAATGAGCAGTTCTTC. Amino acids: CASSSPVLAGVYNEQFF.

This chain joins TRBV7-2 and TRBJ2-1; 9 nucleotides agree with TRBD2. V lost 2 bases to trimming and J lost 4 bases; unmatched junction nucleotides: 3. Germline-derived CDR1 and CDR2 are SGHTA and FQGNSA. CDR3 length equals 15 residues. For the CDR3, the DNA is TGTGCCAGCAGCTTATGGGCGGGAGGGTACAATGAGCAGTTCTTC. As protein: CASSLWAGGYNEQFF.

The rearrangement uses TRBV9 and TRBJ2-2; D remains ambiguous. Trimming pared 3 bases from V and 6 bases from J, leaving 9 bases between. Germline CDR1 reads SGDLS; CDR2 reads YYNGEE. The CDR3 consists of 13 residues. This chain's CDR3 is CASSENSPGELFF. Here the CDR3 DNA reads TGTGCCAGCAGCGAAAACAGCCCCGGGGAGCTGTTTTTT. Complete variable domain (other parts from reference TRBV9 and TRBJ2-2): DSGVTQTPKHLITATGQRVTLRCSPRSGDLSVYWYQQSLDQGLQFLIQYYNGEERAKGNILERFSAQQFPDLHSELNLSSLELGDSALYFCASSENSPGELFFGEGSRLTVL.

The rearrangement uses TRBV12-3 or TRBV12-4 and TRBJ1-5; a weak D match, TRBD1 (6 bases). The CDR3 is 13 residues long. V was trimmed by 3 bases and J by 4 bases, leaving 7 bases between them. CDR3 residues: CASSFRGNQPQHF. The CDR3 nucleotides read TGTGCCAGCAGTTTTAGGGGGAATCAGCCCCAGCATTTT.

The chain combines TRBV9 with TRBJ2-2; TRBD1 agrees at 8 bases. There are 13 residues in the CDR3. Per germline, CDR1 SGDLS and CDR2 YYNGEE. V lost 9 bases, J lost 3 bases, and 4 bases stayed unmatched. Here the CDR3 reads CATDRGDTGELFF. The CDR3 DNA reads TGTGCCACCGACAGGGGTGACACCGGGGAGCTGTTTTTT.

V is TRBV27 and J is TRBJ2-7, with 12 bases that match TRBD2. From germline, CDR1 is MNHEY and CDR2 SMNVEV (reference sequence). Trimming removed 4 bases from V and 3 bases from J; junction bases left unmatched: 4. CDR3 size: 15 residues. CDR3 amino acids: CASSSTSGSFYEQYF. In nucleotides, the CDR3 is TGTGCCAGCAGTTCGACTAGCGGGAGCTTCTACGAGCAGTACTTC.

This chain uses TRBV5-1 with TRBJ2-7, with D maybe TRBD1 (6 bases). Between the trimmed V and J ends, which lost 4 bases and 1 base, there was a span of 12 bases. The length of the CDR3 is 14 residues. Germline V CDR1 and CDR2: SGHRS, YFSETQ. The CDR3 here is CASSESGQSYEQYF. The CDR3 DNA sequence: TGCGCCAGCAGCGAAAGTGGACAGTCCTACGAGCAGTACTTC.

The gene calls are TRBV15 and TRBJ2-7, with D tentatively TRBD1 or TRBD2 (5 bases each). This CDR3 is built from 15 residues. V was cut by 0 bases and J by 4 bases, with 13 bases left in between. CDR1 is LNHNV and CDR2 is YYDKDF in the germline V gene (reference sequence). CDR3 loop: CATSRDWGGFYEQYF. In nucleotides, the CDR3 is TGTGCCACCAGCAGAGATTGGGGCGGGTTTTACGAGCAGTACTTC.

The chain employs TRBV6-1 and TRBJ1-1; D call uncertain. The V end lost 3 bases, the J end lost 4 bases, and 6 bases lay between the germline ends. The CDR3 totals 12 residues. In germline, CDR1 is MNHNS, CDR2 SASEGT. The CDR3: CASSDWGTEAFF. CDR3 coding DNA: TGTGCCAGCAGTGATTGGGGCACTGAAGCTTTCTTT.

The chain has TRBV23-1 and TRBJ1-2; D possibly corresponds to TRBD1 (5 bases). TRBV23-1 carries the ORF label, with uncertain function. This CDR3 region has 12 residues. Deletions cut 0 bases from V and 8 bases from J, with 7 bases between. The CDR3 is CASSQSGGGYTF. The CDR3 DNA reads TGCGCCAGCAGTCAATCGGGGGGAGGCTACACCTTC.

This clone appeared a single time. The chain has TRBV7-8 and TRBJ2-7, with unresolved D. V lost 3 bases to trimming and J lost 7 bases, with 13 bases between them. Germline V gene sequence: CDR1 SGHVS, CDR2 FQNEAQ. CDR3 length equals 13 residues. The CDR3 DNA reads TGTGCCAGCAGCTTTCAGAGTAGAGATGAGCAGTACTTC. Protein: CASSFQSRDEQYF.

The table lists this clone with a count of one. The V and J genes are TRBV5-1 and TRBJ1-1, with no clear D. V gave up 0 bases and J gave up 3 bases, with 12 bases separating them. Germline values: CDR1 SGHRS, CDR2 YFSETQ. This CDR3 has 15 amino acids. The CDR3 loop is CASSLGPGAYTEAFF. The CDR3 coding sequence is TGCGCCAGCAGCTTGGGCCCCGGCGCTTACACTGAAGCTTTCTTT.

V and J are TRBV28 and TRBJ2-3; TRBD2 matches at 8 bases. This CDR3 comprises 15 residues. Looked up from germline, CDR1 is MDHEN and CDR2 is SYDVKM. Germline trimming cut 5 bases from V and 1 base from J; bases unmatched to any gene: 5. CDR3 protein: CASSRTSPRTDTQYF. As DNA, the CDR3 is TGTGCCAGCAGTCGGACTAGCCCACGCACAGATACGCAGTATTTT.

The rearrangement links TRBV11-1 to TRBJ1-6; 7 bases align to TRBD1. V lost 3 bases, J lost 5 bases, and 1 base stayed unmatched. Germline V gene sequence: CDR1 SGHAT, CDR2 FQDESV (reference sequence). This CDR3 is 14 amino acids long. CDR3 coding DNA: TGTGCCAGCAGCTTCGGGACAGATAATTCACCCCTCCACTTT. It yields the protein CASSFGTDNSPLHF.

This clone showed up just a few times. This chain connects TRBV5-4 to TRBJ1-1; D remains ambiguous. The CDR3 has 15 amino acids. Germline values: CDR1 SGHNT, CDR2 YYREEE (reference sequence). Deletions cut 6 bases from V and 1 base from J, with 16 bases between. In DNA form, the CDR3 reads TGTGCCAGCACACCGGGGTATATTACGAACACTGAAGCTTTCTTT. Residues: CASTPGYITNTEAFF. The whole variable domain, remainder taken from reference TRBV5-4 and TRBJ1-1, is ETGVTQSPTHLIKTRGQQVTLRCSSQSGHNTVSWYQQALGQGPQFIFQYYREEENGRGNFPPRFSGLQFPNYSSELNVNALELDDSALYLCASTPGYITNTEAFFGQGTRLTVV.

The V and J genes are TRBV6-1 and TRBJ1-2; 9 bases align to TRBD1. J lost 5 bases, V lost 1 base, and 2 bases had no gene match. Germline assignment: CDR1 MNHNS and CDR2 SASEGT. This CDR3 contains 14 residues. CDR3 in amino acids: CASSEVDRGYGYTF. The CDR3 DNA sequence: TGTGCCAGCAGTGAAGTGGACAGGGGATATGGCTACACCTTC.

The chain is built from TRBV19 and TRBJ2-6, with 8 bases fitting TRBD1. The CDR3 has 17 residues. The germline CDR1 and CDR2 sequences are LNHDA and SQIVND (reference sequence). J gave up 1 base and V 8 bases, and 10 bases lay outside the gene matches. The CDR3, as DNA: TGTGCCAGTTCACCGGGCAGGGGGCAATCTGGGGCCAACGTCCTGACTTTC. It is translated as CASSPGRGQSGANVLTF.

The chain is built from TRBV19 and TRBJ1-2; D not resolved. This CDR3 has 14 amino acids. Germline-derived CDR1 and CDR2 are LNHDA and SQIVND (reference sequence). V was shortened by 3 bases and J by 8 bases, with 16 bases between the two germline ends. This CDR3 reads CASSILHYIEGYTF. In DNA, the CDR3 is TGTGCCAGTAGTATTCTCCACTACATTGAGGGCTACACCTTC.

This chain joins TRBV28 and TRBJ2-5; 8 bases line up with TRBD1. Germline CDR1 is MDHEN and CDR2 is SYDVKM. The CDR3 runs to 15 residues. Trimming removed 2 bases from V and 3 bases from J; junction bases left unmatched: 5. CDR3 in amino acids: CASSLNGQGKETQYF. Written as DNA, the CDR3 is TGTGCCAGCAGTTTAAATGGACAGGGAAAAGAGACCCAGTACTTC. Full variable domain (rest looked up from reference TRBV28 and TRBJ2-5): DVKVTQSSRYLVKRTGEKVFLECVQDMDHENMFWYRQDPGLGLRLIYFSYDVKMKEKGDIPEGYSVSREKKERFSLILESASTNQTSMYLCASSLNGQGKETQYFGPGTRLLVL.

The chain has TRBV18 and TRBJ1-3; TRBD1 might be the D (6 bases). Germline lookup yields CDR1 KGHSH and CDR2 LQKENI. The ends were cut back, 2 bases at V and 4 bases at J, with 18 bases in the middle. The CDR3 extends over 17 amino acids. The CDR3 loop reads CASSPRRTAETGNTIYF. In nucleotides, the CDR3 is TGTGCCAGCTCACCAAGGAGGACAGCGGAGACAGGAAACACCATATATTTT.

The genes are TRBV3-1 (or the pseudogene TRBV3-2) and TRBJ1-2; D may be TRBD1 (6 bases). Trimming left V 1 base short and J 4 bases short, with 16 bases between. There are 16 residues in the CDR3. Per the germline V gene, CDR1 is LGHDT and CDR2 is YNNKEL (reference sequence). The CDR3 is CASSQGRQALLYGYTF. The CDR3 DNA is TGTGCCAGCAGCCAAGGGAGACAGGCACTTCTCTATGGCTACACCTTC.

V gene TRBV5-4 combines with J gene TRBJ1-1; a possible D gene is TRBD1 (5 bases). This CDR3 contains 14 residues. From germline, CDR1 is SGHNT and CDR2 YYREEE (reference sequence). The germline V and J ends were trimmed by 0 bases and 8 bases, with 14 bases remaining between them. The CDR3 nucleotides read TGTGCCAGCAGCTTGGACCTCGGGGGTGGAGAAGCTTTCTTT. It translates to CASSLDLGGGEAFF.

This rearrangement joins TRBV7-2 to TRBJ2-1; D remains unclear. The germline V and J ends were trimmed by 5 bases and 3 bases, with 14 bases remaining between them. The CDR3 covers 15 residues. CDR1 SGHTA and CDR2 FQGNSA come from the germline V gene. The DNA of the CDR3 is TGTGCCAGCAGCGAAGCCTATCCGAGCTACAATGAGCAGTTCTTC. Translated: CASSEAYPSYNEQFF.

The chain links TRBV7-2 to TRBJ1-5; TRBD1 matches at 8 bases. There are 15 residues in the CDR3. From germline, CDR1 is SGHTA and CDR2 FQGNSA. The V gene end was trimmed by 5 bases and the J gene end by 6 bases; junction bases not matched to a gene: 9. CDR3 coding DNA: TGTGCCAGCAGCACTCGGACAGGGTGGGGTCAGCCCCAGCATTTT. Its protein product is CASSTRTGWGQPQHF.